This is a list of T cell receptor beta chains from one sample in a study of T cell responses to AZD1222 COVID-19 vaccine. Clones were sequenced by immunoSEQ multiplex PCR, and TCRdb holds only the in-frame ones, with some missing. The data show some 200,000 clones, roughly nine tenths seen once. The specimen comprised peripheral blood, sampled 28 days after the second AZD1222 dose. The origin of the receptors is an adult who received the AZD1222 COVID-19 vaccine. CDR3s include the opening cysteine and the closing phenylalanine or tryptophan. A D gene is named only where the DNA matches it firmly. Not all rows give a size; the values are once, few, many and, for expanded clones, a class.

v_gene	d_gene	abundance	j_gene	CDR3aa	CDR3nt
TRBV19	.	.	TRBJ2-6	CASSIEGHRSSGANVLTF	TGTGCCAGTAGTATAGAGGGACACCGCAGCTCTGGGGCCAACGTCCTGACTTTC
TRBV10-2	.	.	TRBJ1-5	CASSESSGTTLTPQHF	TGCGCCAGCAGTGAGTCGTCGGGCACCACCCTGACACCCCAGCATTTT
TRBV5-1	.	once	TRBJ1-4	CASSASRQGLSNEKLFF	TGCGCCAGCAGCGCGAGCCGTCAGGGGTTGTCTAATGAAAAACTGTTTTTT
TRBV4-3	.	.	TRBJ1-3	CASSQDEQGTGNTIYF	TGCGCCAGCAGCCAAGACGAACAGGGAACTGGAAACACCATATATTTT
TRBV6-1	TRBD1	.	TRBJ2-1	CASSEAGTDYNEQFF	TGTGCCAGCAGTGAAGCCGGGACAGACTACAATGAGCAGTTCTTC
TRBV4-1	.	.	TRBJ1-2	CASSQERGVNYGYTF	TGCGCCAGCAGCCAAGAGCGGGGGGTTAACTATGGCTACACCTTC
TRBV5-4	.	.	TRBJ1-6	CASSLARTYNSPLHF	TGTGCCAGCAGCTTGGCCAGAACCTATAATTCACCCCTCCACTTT
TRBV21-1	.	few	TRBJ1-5	CASSRGTGRNQPQHF	TGTGCCAGCAGCAGGGGGACAGGGCGCAATCAGCCCCAGCATTTT
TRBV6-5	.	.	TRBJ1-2	CASWGGVGPYGYTF	TGTGCCAGCTGGGGAGGGGTCGGCCCCTATGGCTACACCTTC
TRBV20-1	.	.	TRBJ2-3	CSALGADTQYF	TGCAGTGCTCTAGGGGCAGATACGCAGTATTTT
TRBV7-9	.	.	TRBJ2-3	CASSLGTAGVTDTQYF	TGTGCCAGCAGCTTAGGAACGGCGGGTGTCACAGATACGCAGTATTTT
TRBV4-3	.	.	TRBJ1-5	CASSQEVNQPQHF	TGCGCCAGCAGCCAAGAGGTCAATCAGCCCCAGCATTTT
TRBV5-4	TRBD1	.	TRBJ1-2	CASSTDRGRGYTF	TGTGCCAGCAGCACGGACAGGGGGCGAGGCTACACCTTC
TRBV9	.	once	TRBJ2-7	CASSVAADTYEQYF	TGTGCCAGCAGCGTAGCGGCAGACACCTACGAGCAGTACTTC
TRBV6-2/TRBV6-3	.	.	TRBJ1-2	CASSSGHLYGYTF	TGTGCCAGCAGCTCCGGGCACCTCTATGGCTACACCTTC
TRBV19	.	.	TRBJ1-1	CASWGASGWYTEAFF	TGTGCCAGTTGGGGGGCGTCCGGTTGGTACACTGAAGCTTTCTTT
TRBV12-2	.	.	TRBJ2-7	CASRFRRRGLVGSYEQYF	TGTGCAAGTCGCTTTCGACGAAGGGGATTGGTGGGCTCCTACGAGCAGTACTTC
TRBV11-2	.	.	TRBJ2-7	CASSLKGSYEQYF	TGTGCCAGCAGCTTAAAAGGGTCCTACGAGCAGTACTTC
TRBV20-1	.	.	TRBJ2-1	CSASEGREQFF	TGCAGTGCTAGTGAGGGCAGGGAGCAGTTCTTC
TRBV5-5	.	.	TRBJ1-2	CASSSYNNYGYTF	TGTGCCAGCAGCTCCTATAACAACTATGGCTACACCTTC
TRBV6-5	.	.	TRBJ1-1	CASSYARQLLNTEAFF	TGTGCCAGCAGTTACGCCAGACAGCTTTTGAACACTGAAGCTTTCTTT
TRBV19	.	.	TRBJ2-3	CASSIVMGTDTQYF	TGTGCCAGTAGTATAGTCATGGGCACAGATACGCAGTATTTT
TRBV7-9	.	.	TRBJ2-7	CASSLSGGTWEQYF	TGTGCCAGCAGCTTATCAGGGGGGACCTGGGAGCAGTACTTC
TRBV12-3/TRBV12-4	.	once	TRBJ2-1	CASRADTYNEQFF	TGTGCCAGCCGGGCAGACACCTACAATGAGCAGTTCTTC
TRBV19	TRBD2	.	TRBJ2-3	CASSRGRGSTDTQYF	TGTGCCAGTAGTCGCGGGAGAGGTAGCACAGATACGCAGTATTTT